The 3 T cell receptor beta chains listed next were all sequenced from one sample in a study of shared clonotypes between healthy human individuals. Here immunoSEQ multiplex PCR was the method, and the copy in TCRdb shows in-frame clones only, minus some. This table holds about 110,000 clones, 65% to 75% found once. Sequencing used memory CD8+ T cells sorted from blood. The subset: CD45RO+ cells pooled with CCR7-negative TemRA cells. Receptor source: a woman aged 25 to 39 in good health.

V and J are TRBV11-2 and TRBJ2-5, with D perhaps TRBD1 (5 bases). The germline V gene has CDR1 SGHAT and CDR2 FQNNGV. The V and J ends lost 1 base and 2 bases respectively, with 14 bases between them. This CDR3 spans 16 amino acids. CDR3 nucleotides: TGTGCCAGCAGCTTAGTATTGGGGCTAGGACAAGAGACCCAGTACTTC. Its protein is CASSLVLGLGQETQYF.

The chain combines TRBV14 with TRBJ1-2; D gene uncertain. Germline V gives CDR1 SGHDN, CDR2 FVKESK. V shed 2 bases and J shed 8 bases, with 9 bases lying between them. The CDR3 length is 12 residues. CDR3 residues: CASSQIVSGYTF. The DNA of the CDR3 is TGTGCCAGCAGCCAAATTGTGTCGGGCTACACCTTC.

The V and J genes are TRBV4-2 and TRBJ2-7; the D call may be TRBD1 or TRBD2 (5 bases each). CDR1 is LGHNA and CDR2 is YNFKEQ in the germline V gene. V lost 1 base and J 4 bases, leaving 14 bases between the germline ends. This CDR3 comprises 15 residues. The CDR3 coding sequence is TGTGCCAGCAGCCAAGCACCGGGACGGACTTACGAGCAGTACTTC. This translates into CASSQAPGRTYEQYF.